These T cell receptor beta chains were read from a single sample in a study of regulatory T cells in long-lasting Graves disease. TCRdb processed the multiplex PCR reads anew with MiXCR; each CDR3 protein has one entry. The sample holds hundreds of thousands of distinct CDR3 sequences; roughly 15% are singletons and the top ten take around 13%. This sample was also put to use in a study of T cells in Graves' hyperthyroidism and ophthalmopathy.

The source material was peripheral blood mononuclear cells (PBMCs), sampled at new diagnosis, from a patient treated with antithyroid drugs. The receptors derive from a young man with Graves disease. The CDR3 runs from the conserved cysteine through the conserved F or W. Fields, in order: V gene, clone size, J gene, D gene, CDR3 DNA, CDR3 protein. A D gene is named only where the DNA matches it firmly. Expanded clones are given a class, and other clones once, few, many or no size at all.

v_gene: TRBV3-1
abundance: many
j_gene: TRBJ2-1
d_gene: TRBD2
CDR3nt: TGTGCCAGCAGCCAAGATCGAATTAGCGGGAGTGGTGTGCTGGGTGAGCAGTTCTTC
CDR3aa: CASSQDRISGSGVLGEQFF

v_gene: TRBV7-3
abundance: few
j_gene: TRBJ2-3
d_gene: .
CDR3nt: TGTGCCAGCAGCAAGGACAGACAAAGCACAGATACGCAGTATTTT
CDR3aa: CASSKDRQSTDTQYF

v_gene: TRBV12-3/TRBV12-4
abundance: many
j_gene: TRBJ2-7
d_gene: .
CDR3nt: TGTGCCAGCAGTTTCCCCCCGACCTCCTACGAGCAGTACTTC
CDR3aa: CASSFPPTSYEQYF

v_gene: TRBV19
abundance: .
j_gene: TRBJ2-1
d_gene: TRBD2
CDR3nt: TGTGCCAGTAGTATTACCGGGACTAGCGGGAGTCGGATTTACAATGAGCAGTTCTTC
CDR3aa: CASSITGTSGSRIYNEQFF

v_gene: TRBV15
abundance: few
j_gene: TRBJ1-4
d_gene: TRBD1
CDR3nt: TGTGCCACCAGCAGAGTGGATGTGCAGGGGGGGGAAAAACTGTTTTTT
CDR3aa: CATSRVDVQGGEKLFF

v_gene: TRBV5-1
abundance: many
j_gene: TRBJ1-1
d_gene: .
CDR3nt: TGCGCCAGCAGCAGTCGGACGGAGAACACTGAAGCTTTCTTT
CDR3aa: CASSSRTENTEAFF

v_gene: TRBV29-1
abundance: many
j_gene: TRBJ2-1
d_gene: .
CDR3nt: TGCAGCGTTGAGGGGGCGGGGAATGAGCAGTTCTTC
CDR3aa: CSVEGAGNEQFF

v_gene: TRBV5-1
abundance: many
j_gene: TRBJ1-1
d_gene: .
CDR3nt: TGCGCCAGCAGCTGGATGGGACAGAACACTGAAGCTTTCTTT
CDR3aa: CASSWMGQNTEAFF

v_gene: TRBV11-2
abundance: many
j_gene: TRBJ2-1
d_gene: .
CDR3nt: TGTGCCAGCAGCTTAGAGGCTAGCCCCTACAATGAGCAGTTCTTC
CDR3aa: CASSLEASPYNEQFF

v_gene: TRBV29-1
abundance: many
j_gene: TRBJ2-1
d_gene: .
CDR3nt: TGCAGCGTTTCGAGGGCGAATGAGCAGTTCTTC
CDR3aa: CSVSRANEQFF

v_gene: TRBV20-1
abundance: many
j_gene: TRBJ2-1
d_gene: .
CDR3nt: TGCAGTGCTAGACTCTCCGTGGCCCGCTCCTACAATGAGCAGTTCTTC
CDR3aa: CSARLSVARSYNEQFF

v_gene: TRBV3-1
abundance: many
j_gene: TRBJ1-2
d_gene: .
CDR3nt: TGTGCCAGCAGCCAAGATCCGACGAGAGGCGGCTACACCTTC
CDR3aa: CASSQDPTRGGYTF

v_gene: TRBV24-1
abundance: .
j_gene: TRBJ2-3
d_gene: TRBD1
CDR3nt: TGTGCCACCAGTGATCCAGGACAGGGAGGCCATACGCAGTATTTT
CDR3aa: CATSDPGQGGHTQYF

v_gene: TRBV6-2/TRBV6-3
abundance: many
j_gene: TRBJ2-3
d_gene: TRBD2
CDR3nt: TGTGCCAGCAGTTACCCTCCCGGGACTAGCGGGAGGACCGCAGATACGCAGTATTTT
CDR3aa: CASSYPPGTSGRTADTQYF

v_gene: TRBV11-1
abundance: many
j_gene: TRBJ2-3
d_gene: TRBD2
CDR3nt: TGTGCCAGCAGCTCCGGGACTAGCGGGAGTGGTGAAACGCAGTATTTT
CDR3aa: CASSSGTSGSGETQYF

v_gene: TRBV20-1
abundance: few
j_gene: TRBJ2-1
d_gene: TRBD1
CDR3nt: TGCAGTGCTGCACAGGGGGCTCCCTACAATGAGCAGTTCTTC
CDR3aa: CSAAQGAPYNEQFF